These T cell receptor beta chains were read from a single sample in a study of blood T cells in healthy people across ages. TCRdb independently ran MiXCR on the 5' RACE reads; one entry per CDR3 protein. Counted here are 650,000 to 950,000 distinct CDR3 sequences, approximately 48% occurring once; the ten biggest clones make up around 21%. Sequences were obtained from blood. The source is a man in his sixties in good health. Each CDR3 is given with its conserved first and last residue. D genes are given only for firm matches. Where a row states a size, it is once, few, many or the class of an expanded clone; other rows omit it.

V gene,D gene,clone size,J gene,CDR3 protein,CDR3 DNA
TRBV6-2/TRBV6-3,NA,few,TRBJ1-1,CASSATGMNTEAFF,TGTGCCAGCAGTGCGACAGGAATGAACACTGAAGCTTTCTTT
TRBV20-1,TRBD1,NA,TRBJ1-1,CSARTNRDSEAFF,TGCAGTGCTAGAACGAACCGGGACAGTGAAGCTTTCTTT
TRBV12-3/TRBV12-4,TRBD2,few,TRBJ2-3,CASSTSGGWNGIGDTQYF,TGTGCCAGCAGCACTAGCGGGGGGTGGAATGGGATAGGAGATACGCAGTATTTT
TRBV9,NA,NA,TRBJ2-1,CASSVGSAVHSNEQFF,TGTGCCAGCAGCGTAGGATCGGCGGTCCATTCAAATGAGCAGTTCTTC
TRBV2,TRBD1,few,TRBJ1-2,CASREGTGSPNNGYTF,TGTGCCAGCAGGGAAGGGACAGGGTCCCCGAATAATGGCTACACCTTC
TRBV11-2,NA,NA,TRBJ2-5,CASSLGPPSPEETQYF,TGTGCCAGCAGCTTAGGACCCCCCTCACCCGAAGAGACCCAGTACTTC
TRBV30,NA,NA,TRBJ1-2,CAWSVGSSYTF,TGTGCCTGGAGTGTAGGGAGTTCCTACACCTTC
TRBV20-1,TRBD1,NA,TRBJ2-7,CSARDPSLQGLRKNEQYF,TGCAGTGCTAGAGATCCTTCTTTACAGGGGCTAAGGAAGAACGAGCAGTACTTC
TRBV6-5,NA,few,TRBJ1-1,CASSYHSVNTEAFF,TGTGCCAGCAGTTACCACTCCGTGAACACTGAAGCTTTCTTT
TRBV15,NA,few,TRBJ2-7,CATSTRGTYEQYF,TGTGCCACCAGCACAAGAGGGACCTACGAGCAGTACTTC
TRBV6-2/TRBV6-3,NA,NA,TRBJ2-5,CASSKQGRLGKETQYF,TGTGCCAGCAGTAAACAAGGGAGGCTAGGGAAAGAGACCCAGTACTTC
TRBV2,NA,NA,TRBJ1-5,CASCLRDGDQPQHF,TGTGCCAGCTGCCTCCGGGACGGAGATCAGCCCCAGCATTTT
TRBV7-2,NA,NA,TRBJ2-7,CASSLDEYEQYF,TGTGCCAGCAGCTTAGACGAATACGAGCAGTACTTC
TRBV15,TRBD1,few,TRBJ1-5,CATSRKTGKSQPQHF,TGTGCCACCAGCAGAAAGACAGGGAAGAGTCAGCCCCAGCATTTT
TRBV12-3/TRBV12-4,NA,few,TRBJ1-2,CASRQDNIYGYTF,TGTGCCAGCAGACAGGACAATATCTATGGCTACACCTTC
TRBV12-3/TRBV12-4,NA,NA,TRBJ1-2,CASRIRGIGGYTF,TGTGCCAGCAGGATCAGGGGAATAGGTGGCTACACCTTC
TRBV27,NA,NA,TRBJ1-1,CASLSDMRANTVAFF,TGTGCCAGCCTTTCGGACATGAGGGCGAACACTGTAGCTTTCTTT
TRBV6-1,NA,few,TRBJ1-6,CASSERLSGTGINSPLHF,TGTGCCAGCAGTGAAAGATTATCCGGGACCGGAATCAATTCACCCCTCCACTTT
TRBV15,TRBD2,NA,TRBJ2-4,CATSRDRSGGARENIQYF,TGTGCCACCAGCAGAGATAGGAGCGGGGGGGCCCGGGAAAACATTCAGTACTTC
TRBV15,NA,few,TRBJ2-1,CATSRVGPRYEQFF,TGTGCCACCAGCAGAGTCGGCCCGCGATATGAGCAGTTCTTC
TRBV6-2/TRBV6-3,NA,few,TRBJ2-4,CASRLDSQAAKNIQYF,TGTGCCAGCCGACTAGACAGCCAGGCAGCCAAAAACATTCAGTACTTC
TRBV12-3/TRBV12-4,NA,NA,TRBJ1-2,CASSLAVNGYTF,TGTGCCAGCAGTTTAGCGGTTAATGGCTACACCTTC
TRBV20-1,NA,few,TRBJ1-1,CSATGQGGWNTEAFF,TGCAGTGCTACTGGGCAGGGAGGATGGAACACTGAAGCTTTCTTT
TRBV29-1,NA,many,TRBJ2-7,CSVGGQTYEQYF,TGCAGCGTCGGGGGACAGACCTACGAGCAGTACTTC
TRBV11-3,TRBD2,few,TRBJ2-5,CASSYPPSGGQETQYF,TGTGCCAGCAGCTACCCTCCTAGCGGGGGCCAAGAGACCCAGTACTTC
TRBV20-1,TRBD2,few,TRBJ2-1,CSTSGGADNEQFF,TGCAGTACAAGCGGGGGGGCGGATAATGAGCAGTTCTTC
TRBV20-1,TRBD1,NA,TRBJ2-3,CSASSGGDFTDTQYF,TGCAGTGCCAGCTCAGGGGGCGATTTCACAGATACGCAGTATTTT
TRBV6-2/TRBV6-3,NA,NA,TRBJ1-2,CASSEPSLGNYGYTF,TGTGCCAGCAGCGAGCCATCCTTAGGGAACTATGGCTACACCTTC
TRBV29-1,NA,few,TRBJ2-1,CSVRWAGNNEQFF,TGCAGCGTTAGATGGGCAGGGAACAATGAGCAGTTCTTC
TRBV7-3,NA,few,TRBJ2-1,CASSLFDANEQFF,TGTGCCAGCAGCTTATTCGATGCGAATGAGCAGTTCTTC
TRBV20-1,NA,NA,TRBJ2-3,CSARDWEVRGTDTQYF,TGCAGTGCTAGAGATTGGGAGGTTCGGGGAACAGATACGCAGTATTTT
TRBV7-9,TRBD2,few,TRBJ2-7,CASKKGLADDYEQYF,TGTGCCAGCAAAAAAGGACTAGCGGATGACTACGAGCAGTACTTC
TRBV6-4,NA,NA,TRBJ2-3,CASSASPTDTQYF,TGTGCCAGCAGTGCCAGCCCCACAGATACGCAGTATTTT
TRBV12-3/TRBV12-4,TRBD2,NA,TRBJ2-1,CATTSGVYNEQFF,TGTGCCACGACTAGCGGGGTATACAATGAGCAGTTCTTC
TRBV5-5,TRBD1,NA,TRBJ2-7,CASSSGQGLNEQYF,TGTGCCAGCAGCTCGGGACAGGGCCTGAACGAGCAGTACTTC
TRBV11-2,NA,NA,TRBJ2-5,CASSLSIQETQYF,TGTGCCAGCAGCTTAAGCATCCAAGAGACCCAGTACTTC
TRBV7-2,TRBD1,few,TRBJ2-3,CASSFWTGYTDTQYF,TGTGCCAGCAGCTTCTGGACAGGTTACACAGATACGCAGTATTTT
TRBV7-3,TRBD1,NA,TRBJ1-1,CASSSTQGAEAFF,TGTGCCAGCAGCTCGACACAGGGGGCTGAAGCTTTCTTT
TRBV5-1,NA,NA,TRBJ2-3,CASSPRVITDTQYF,TGCGCCAGCAGCCCTCGGGTGATCACAGATACGCAGTATTTT
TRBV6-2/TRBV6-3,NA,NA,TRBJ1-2,CASSYPGGNYGYTF,TGTGCCAGCAGTTACCCGGGAGGGAACTATGGCTACACCTTC
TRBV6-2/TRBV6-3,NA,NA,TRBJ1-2,CASSSSPQTTYGYTF,TGTGCCAGCAGTTCATCCCCTCAAACTACCTATGGCTACACCTTC
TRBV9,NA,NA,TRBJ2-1,CASSPWDLGVLDEQFF,TGTGCCAGCAGCCCATGGGACTTGGGGGTTTTAGATGAGCAGTTCTTC
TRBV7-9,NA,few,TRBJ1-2,CASSLGESHGYTF,TGTGCCAGCAGCTTGGGGGAATCCCATGGCTACACCTTC
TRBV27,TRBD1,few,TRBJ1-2,CASSPGTGASYGYTF,TGTGCCAGCAGTCCAGGGACAGGGGCCTCCTATGGCTACACCTTC
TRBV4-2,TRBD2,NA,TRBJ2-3,CASSHLGGGSSTDTQYF,TGTGCCAGCAGCCACCTCGGCGGGGGTTCTAGCACAGATACGCAGTATTTT
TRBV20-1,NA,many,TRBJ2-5,CSGASNVAETQYF,TGCAGTGGGGCCTCCAATGTCGCGGAGACCCAGTACTTC
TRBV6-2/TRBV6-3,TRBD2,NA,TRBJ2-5,CASSLAGYETQYF,TGTGCCAGCAGTCTAGCGGGGTATGAGACCCAGTACTTC
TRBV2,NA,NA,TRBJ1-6,CASSEDPGRREPLHF,TGTGCTAGCAGTGAAGACCCGGGACGCAGAGAACCCCTCCACTTT
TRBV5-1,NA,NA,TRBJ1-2,CASSLGGPINYGYTF,TGCGCCAGCAGCTTGGGGGGACCGATAAACTATGGCTACACCTTC
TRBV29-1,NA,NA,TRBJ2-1,CSVTGNEQFF,TGCAGCGTCACAGGGAATGAGCAGTTCTTC
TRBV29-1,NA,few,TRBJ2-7,CSVVGWSYEQYF,TGCAGCGTGGTTGGATGGAGCTACGAGCAGTACTTC
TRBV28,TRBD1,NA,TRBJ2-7,CANSRGQGKAYEQYF,TGTGCCAACAGCCGTGGACAGGGCAAAGCCTACGAGCAGTACTTC
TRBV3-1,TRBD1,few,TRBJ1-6,CASSLTDRAPLHF,TGTGCCAGCAGCCTGACCGACAGGGCACCCCTCCACTTT
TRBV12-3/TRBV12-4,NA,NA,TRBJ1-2,CASSPTRGYGYTF,TGTGCCAGCAGCCCTACAAGGGGCTATGGCTACACCTTC
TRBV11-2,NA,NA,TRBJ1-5,CASSSYSRDQPQHF,TGTGCCAGCAGCTCCTACAGTCGCGATCAGCCCCAGCATTTT
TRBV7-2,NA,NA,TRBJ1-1,CASSLRSWNTEAFF,TGTGCCAGCAGCTTAAGATCTTGGAACACTGAAGCTTTCTTT
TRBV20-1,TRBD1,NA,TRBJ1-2,CSARDPGGEYGHTF,TGCAGTGCTAGAGATCCAGGGGGAGAATATGGCCACACCTTC